Shown below are 17 T cell receptor beta chains from a single sample sequenced in a study of blood T cell repertoires in COVID-19. Method: immunoSEQ multiplex PCR; TCRdb's copy keeps in-frame clones and lacks some. The sample lists around 70,000 clones, around nine tenths occurring once. The material sequenced was peripheral blood. The receptor source for this set is a man in his sixties with acute or convalescent COVID-19.

V usage is TRBV5-1 and J usage is TRBJ1-1, with unresolved D. Trimming pared 4 bases from V and 2 bases from J, leaving 15 bases between. The germline CDR1 and CDR2 sequences are SGHRS and YFSETQ. The CDR3 contains 15 residues. The CDR3 is CASSIILGSNTEAFF. CDR3 nucleotides: TGCGCCAGCAGCATTATTTTGGGCAGCAACACTGAAGCTTTCTTT.

The CDR3 sequence is CASSFSGGPKNIQYF. CDR3 nucleotides: TGTGCCAGCAGTTTCAGCGGGGGGCCAAAAAACATTCAGTACTTC. The chain uses TRBV27 and TRBJ2-4; 9 bases map to TRBD2. The CDR3 totals 15 residues. V lost 3 bases and J lost 4; bases outside the gene matches: 4. Germline CDR1 MNHEY, CDR2 SMNVEV (reference sequence).

V is TRBV5-6 and J is TRBJ2-2; TRBD1 agrees at 8 bases. J was trimmed by 6 bases and V by 5 bases; bases with no gene match: 9. CDR3 length equals 15 residues. Germline V CDR1 and CDR2: SGHDT, YYEEEE. As DNA, the CDR3 is TGTGCCAGCAGGTATACGGACAGGGACTCCGGGGAGCTGTTTTTT. Translating gives CASRYTDRDSGELFF.

The chain combines TRBV24-1 with TRBJ2-2; the D is unclear. In germline, CDR1 is KGHDR, CDR2 SFDVKD. V was trimmed by 7 bases and J by 0 bases, leaving 8 bases between them. This CDR3 has 14 residues. The CDR3 DNA sequence: TGTGCCACCAGACGGAGCGCGAACACCGGGGAGCTGTTTTTT. It is translated as CATRRSANTGELFF.

This clone came up once. CDR3 region: CASSLYRALQETQYF. DNA for the CDR3: TGTGCCAGCAGCTTGTACAGGGCCCTTCAAGAGACCCAGTACTTC. The chain links TRBV5-5 to TRBJ2-5; possible D gene TRBD1, 6 bases. CDR1 and CDR2 from the germline V gene are SGHKS and YYEKEE (reference sequence). The CDR3 runs to 15 residues. Trimming removed 1 base from V and 2 bases from J, with 12 bases in between.

The CDR3 nucleotides are TGTGCCAGTAGTAGGATTAGCGGGATCGTAGAGACCCAGTACTTC. Translated, it gives CASSRISGIVETQYF. This chain connects TRBV19 to TRBJ2-5; TRBD2 aligns across 8 bases. There are 15 residues in the CDR3. The V and J ends lost 4 bases and 4 bases, in that order; junction bases with no gene match: 8. Germline CDR1 and CDR2: LNHDA and SQIVND (reference sequence). Variable domain in full (rest from reference TRBV19 and TRBJ2-5): DGGITQSPKYLFRKEGQNVTLSCEQNLNHDAMYWYRQDPGQGLRLIYYSQIVNDFQKGDIAEGYSVSREKKESFPLTVTSAQKNPTAFYLCASSRISGIVETQYFGPGTRLLVL.

The chain joins TRBV2 to TRBJ1-2; TRBD1 matches 7 bases. Germline V lookup: CDR1 SNHLY, CDR2 FYNNEI. Unmatched junction bases numbered 10, after V lost 3 bases and J lost 3 bases. There are 16 residues in the CDR3. CDR3 DNA: TGTGCCAGCAGTGATATAGATAGGGGGCTGTACTATGGCTACACCTTC. Translated: CASSDIDRGLYYGYTF.

V is TRBV19 and J is TRBJ1-6; perhaps TRBD1 as D (6 bases). Germline V gene data show CDR1 as LNHDA and CDR2 as SQIVND (reference sequence). V lost 5 bases and J lost 11, with 13 bases in between. This CDR3 region has 13 residues. Here the CDR3 reads CASSPGGRAPLHF. Written as DNA, the CDR3 is TGTGCCAGTAGTCCGGGGGGCAGAGCACCCCTCCACTTT.

The V gene is TRBV29-1, the J gene TRBJ2-2; perhaps TRBD1 as D (5 bases). This CDR3 is 13 amino acids long. Between the trimmed V and J ends, which lost 3 bases and 7 bases, there was a span of 12 bases. CDR1 SQVTM and CDR2 ANQGSEA come from the germline V gene. The CDR3 coding sequence is TGCAGCGTTGAGGGGCCTTGGGGCGGGGAGCTGTTTTTT. Its protein product is CSVEGPWGGELFF.

The chain uses TRBV9 and TRBJ2-3, with a possible D match to TRBD2 (5 bases). This CDR3 spans 14 amino acids. The ends were cut back, 0 bases at V and 5 bases at J, with 10 bases in the middle. Germline V CDR1 and CDR2: SGDLS, YYNGEE. DNA for the CDR3: TGTGCCAGCAGCGTAGAACTAGAGGGAGATACGCAGTATTTT. It encodes CASSVELEGDTQYF.

This clone was observed a handful of times. The V gene is TRBV19, the J gene TRBJ1-4; 9 bases are shared with TRBD1. V shed 3 bases and J 4 bases; nucleotides not matched to a gene: 6. The germline CDR1 and CDR2 sequences are LNHDA and SQIVND (reference sequence). The CDR3 has 16 amino acids. This CDR3 reads CASSMGQGTHNEKLFF. For the CDR3, the DNA is TGTGCCAGTAGTATGGGACAGGGAACCCATAATGAAAAACTGTTTTTT.

This chain uses TRBV19 with TRBJ2-7; TRBD1 agrees at 9 bases. V lost 6 bases to trimming and J lost 6 bases; unmatched junction nucleotides: 9. Germline-derived CDR1 and CDR2 are LNHDA and SQIVND (reference sequence). This CDR3 spans 14 amino acids. DNA for the CDR3: TGTGCCAGTAGCCGGACAGGGGAACGAGGCGAGCAGTACTTC. Its protein product is CASSRTGERGEQYF.

The chain links TRBV4-1 to TRBJ2-1, with 9 positions matching TRBD1. CDR3 length: 16 residues. CDR1 MGHRA and CDR2 YSYEKL come from the germline V gene. V shed 2 bases, J shed 2 bases, and the junction held 4 bases outside the gene matches. In nucleotides, the CDR3 is TGCGCCAGCAGCCAAACACAGGGGGCGGCCTACAATGAGCAGTTCTTC. It codes for CASSQTQGAAYNEQFF.

The genes are TRBV5-4 and TRBJ2-1; 12 bases are a match to TRBD2. The CDR3 length is 16 residues. V gave up 4 bases and J gave up 5 bases; unmatched junction bases: 7. Germline CDR1 is SGHNT and CDR2 is YYREEE (reference sequence). CDR3 residues: CASSLKTSGRNNEQFF. Written as DNA, the CDR3 is TGTGCCAGCAGCCTCAAGACTAGCGGGAGAAACAATGAGCAGTTCTTC.

This chain joins TRBV2 and TRBJ2-2, with TRBD2 matching over 12 bases. The CDR3 is 15 residues long. Trimming removed 7 bases from V and 7 bases from J; junction bases left unmatched: 7. CDR1 is SNHLY and CDR2 is FYNNEI in the germline V gene. This CDR3 is CASTMTSGGSGELFF. The DNA for the CDR3 is TGTGCCAGCACTATGACTAGCGGGGGCAGCGGGGAGCTGTTTTTT.

V is TRBV3-1 (or the pseudogene TRBV3-2) and J is TRBJ2-5; TRBD2 matches at 12 bases. V was clipped by 5 bases and J by 3 bases; unmatched bases: 4. Germline values: CDR1 LGHDT, CDR2 YNNKEL (reference sequence). CDR3 size: 15 residues. CDR3 sequence: CASSSTSGRKETQYF. The CDR3 DNA sequence: TGTGCCAGCAGCTCAACTAGCGGGAGGAAAGAGACCCAGTACTTC.

This chain joins TRBV7-6 and TRBJ2-1; 11 bases align to TRBD2. Germline V lookup: CDR1 SGHVS, CDR2 FNYEAQ. The CDR3 is made up of 17 amino acids. The J segment lost 3 bases and the V segment lost 1 base, leaving 5 bases of the junction unmatched. CDR3 loop: CASSLGLAGGLYNEQFF. In DNA form, the CDR3 reads TGTGCCAGCAGCTTAGGGTTAGCGGGAGGGCTCTACAATGAGCAGTTCTTC.